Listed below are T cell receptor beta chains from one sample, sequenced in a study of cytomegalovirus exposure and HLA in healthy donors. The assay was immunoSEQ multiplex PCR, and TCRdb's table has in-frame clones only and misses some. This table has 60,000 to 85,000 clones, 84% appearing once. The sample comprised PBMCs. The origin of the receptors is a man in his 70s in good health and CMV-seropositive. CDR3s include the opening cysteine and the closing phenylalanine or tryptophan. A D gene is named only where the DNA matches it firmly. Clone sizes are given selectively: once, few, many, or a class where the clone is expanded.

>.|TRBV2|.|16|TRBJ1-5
TGTGCCAGCAGTGAAGGAGGGGGTCTGCGCAATCAGCCCCAGCATTTT
CASSEGGGLRNQPQHF
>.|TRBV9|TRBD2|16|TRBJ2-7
TGTGCCAGCAGCGCAAACGTAGCGGGAGGGCCCCAAGAGCAGTACTTC
CASSANVAGGPQEQYF
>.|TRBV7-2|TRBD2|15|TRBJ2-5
TGTGCCAGCAGCTTAGTACTAGCGGGAGGGGGGACCCAGTACTTC
CASSLVLAGGGTQYF
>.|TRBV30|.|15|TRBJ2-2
TGTGCCTGGAGCATCCGGGGTTTCGGCACCGGGGAGCTGTTTTTT
CAWSIRGFGTGELFF
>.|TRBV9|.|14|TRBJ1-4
TGTGCCAGCAGCGTCGGTGCAACTAATGAAAAACTGTTTTTT
CASSVGATNEKLFF
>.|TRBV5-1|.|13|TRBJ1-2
TGCGCCAGCAGCTTCCGTCAGGGGTATGGCTACACCTTC
CASSFRQGYGYTF
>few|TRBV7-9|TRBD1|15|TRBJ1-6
TGTGCCAGCAGCTTAGGGTACAACAGGGGATATCCCCTCCACTTT
CASSLGYNRGYPLHF
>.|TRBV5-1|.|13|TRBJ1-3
TGCGCCAGTGCTACAGACTCTGGAAACACCATATATTTT
CASATDSGNTIYF
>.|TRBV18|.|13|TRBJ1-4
TGTGCCAGCTCACCGAACGGAGCTGAAAAACTGTTTTTT
CASSPNGAEKLFF
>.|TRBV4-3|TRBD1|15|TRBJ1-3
TGCGCCAGCAGCCAAGATCAGGGACAGGCGGACACCATATATTTT
CASSQDQGQADTIYF
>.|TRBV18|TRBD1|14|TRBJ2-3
TGTGCCAGCTCACCAAGGACAGGCCGAGATACGCAGTATTTT
CASSPRTGRDTQYF
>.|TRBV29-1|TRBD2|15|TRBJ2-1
TGCAGCGTTGATGCACCCCCTACTAGCGCCAATGAGCAGTTCTTC
CSVDAPPTSANEQFF
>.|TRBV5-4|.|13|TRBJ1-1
TGTGCCAGCAGACGGCAGGCAAACACTGAAGCTTTCTTT
CASRRQANTEAFF
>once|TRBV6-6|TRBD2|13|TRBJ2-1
TGTGCCAGCCAGCGGGGGGAGGGGAATGAGCAGTTCTTC
CASQRGEGNEQFF
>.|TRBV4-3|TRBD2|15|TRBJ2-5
TGCGCCAGCAGCCAAGATAAGGGAGGGTGGGGGACCCAGTACTTC
CASSQDKGGWGTQYF
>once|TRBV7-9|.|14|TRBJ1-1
TGTGCCAGCAGCCTAAATGATTATCGCACTGAAGCTTTCTTT
CASSLNDYRTEAFF
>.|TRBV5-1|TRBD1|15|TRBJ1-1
TGCGCCAGCAGCATTGGGGACAGGTGGGACACTGAAGCTTTCTTT
CASSIGDRWDTEAFF
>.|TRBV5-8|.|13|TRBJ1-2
TGTGCCAGCAGCGGCCGGGGTACTAATGGCTACACCTTC
CASSGRGTNGYTF
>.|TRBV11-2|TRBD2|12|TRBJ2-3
TGTGCCAGCAGCTTAGACCGGGGGGAGCAGTATTTT
CASSLDRGEQYF
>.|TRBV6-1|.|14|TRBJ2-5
TGTGCCAGCAGTGAAGGGACTATGTGGGAGACCCAGTACTTC
CASSEGTMWETQYF
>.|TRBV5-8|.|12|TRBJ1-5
TGTGCCAGCACCCTGGTGAGCAAGCCCCAGCATTTT
CASTLVSKPQHF
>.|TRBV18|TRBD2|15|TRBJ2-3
TGTGCCAGCTCCCCGGGGGGTCCGGGGACAGATACGCAGTATTTT
CASSPGGPGTDTQYF
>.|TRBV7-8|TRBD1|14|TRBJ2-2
TGTGCCAGCAGCACCCGACAGGGCCCCGGGGAGCTGTTTTTT
CASSTRQGPGELFF
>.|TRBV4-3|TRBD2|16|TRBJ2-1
TGCGCCAGCAGCCGAATTAGCGGGGGGGGACGTGATGAGCAGTTCTTC
CASSRISGGGRDEQFF
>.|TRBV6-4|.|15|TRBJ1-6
TGTGCCAGCAGTGACAGCCTTTCCTATAATTCACCCCTCCACTTT
CASSDSLSYNSPLHF
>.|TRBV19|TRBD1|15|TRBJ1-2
TGTGCCAGTAGTATACCGGGACAGGGAAGTAGAAGCTACACCTTC
CASSIPGQGSRSYTF
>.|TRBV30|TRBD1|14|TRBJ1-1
TGTGCCTCGGGACAGGGACATCTGACCACTGAAGCTTTCTTT
CASGQGHLTTEAFF
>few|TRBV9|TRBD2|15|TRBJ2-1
TGTGCCAGCAGCCTCGGACTAGCGGGAGTTGGTGAGCAGTTCTTC
CASSLGLAGVGEQFF